This T cell receptor (beta chain) was documented in a study of blood T cell repertoires in COVID-19 (dated by TCRdb to the early 2020s). At the level of the whole study: Samples covering the acute and convalescent phases of COVID-19 were provided by collaborators in the United States, Italy and Spain. Sample metadata almost always included a de-identified subject ID, COVID-19 status, age in years and sex. The material from the prospective study consisted of cDNA or gDNA derived from T cells, B-cell-depleted T cells, or PBMCs. The samples were drawn from two sources: the first 160 participants of the ongoing ImmuneRACE study, and about 1,300 subjects contributed by 6 global collaborators. HLA class I and class II types, where available, came from metadata supplied by the sample provider rather than from assay-based typing. Deeply sampled blood TCRbeta repertoires from subjects exposed to, actively infected with, or recovered from COVID-19 were included in the dataset. A freely available public database, intended as a resource for researchers studying the immune response to SARS-CoV-2, is where the repertoires were released.

V is cut by 0 bases and J by 0 bases, and the space between the germline ends is 7 bases. From a lookup of the germline V gene (reference sequence), CDR1 and CDR2 are SGHNT and YYREEE. Spanning cysteine to phenylalanine, the CDR3 consists of 16 amino acids. Only the CDR3 region is kept as DNA, spanning 48 bases read in frame from base 1. The immunoSEQ Assay, a bias-controlled multiplex PCR, was used to amplify TCRbeta CDR3 regions from genomic DNA. Under the source paper's analysis protocol: Nucleated cell counts per sample were estimated from amplification of reference gene primers within the assay. To quantify the absolute abundance of each unique TCRbeta CDR3 rearrangement, sequence reads were collapsed and filtered. Productive Simpson clonality was computed per sample as the square root of Simpson's diversity index over productive rearrangements. TCRdb carries this immuneACCESS record with in-frame sequences only. Its versions omit some clonotypes, under half of them owing to an unresolved V gene in the studies checked, with the rest unexplained. The V and J calls and clone size were taken over from that table, and D and trimming were inferred from the DNA. For this sample there are 100,000 to 150,000 clones; around 86% appear just once. Together, the top ten hold about 10% of the sample.

Overall study outcomes, separate from this receptor: The quantity of clinical and demographic metadata differed by source and by participant and was supplied without curation.

About this clone: No cognate antigen has been identified for it. Base qualities were left out, and no much larger clone turns up one base away.

Each collaborating institution followed its own protocols to collect whole blood in K2EDTA tubes. For TCRbeta analysis, collaborator samples were shipped as frozen whole blood, as isolated PBMCs, or as DNA extracted from either sample type. The chain was built from TRBV5-4 and TRBJ2-6; the D gene lacks a confident call. This sequence was found in a man between 60 and 75 years old with acute or convalescent COVID-19. Sequenced sample: peripheral blood. The sequence in DNA is TGTGCCAGCAGCTTGGAAGCTATCTCTGGGGCCAACGTCCTGACTTTC. Translated, this gives CASSLEAISGANVLTF.